This TCR beta chain comes out of a study of blood T cell repertoires in COVID-19. Study context: Acute and convalescent COVID-19 samples came from the United States, Italy and Spain. PBMCs, B-cell-depleted T cells, or T cells provided the cDNA or gDNA that made up the material.

Original analysis: The assay estimated nucleated cells by amplifying reference gene primers. Assay: immunoSEQ multiplex PCR; the TCRdb copy retains only in-frame clones and omits some. The V and J calls and clone size are taken from that table; D and trimming were inferred from the DNA. The sample consists of about 290,000 clones, around 81% of them appearing once. The specimen was peripheral blood. The sequence came from a woman aged 45-60 years with active or convalescent COVID-19.

CDR3: CGGQLNTEAFF. Written as DNA, the CDR3 is TGCGGGGGACAGCTGAACACTGAAGCTTTCTTT. The V gene is TRBV20-1, the J gene TRBJ1-1; the match to TRBD1 covers 7 bases. CDR1 DFQATT and CDR2 SNEGSKA come from the germline V gene (reference sequence). The CDR3 covers 11 residues.